Described below is a single T cell receptor beta chain sequence and its context. The record originates from a study of blood T cell repertoires in COVID-19. Study-wide background: Samples representing acute and convalescent COVID-19 were sourced from the United States, Italy and Spain. T cells, B-cell-depleted T cells, or PBMCs supplied cDNA or gDNA.

Per the original data handling: Reference gene primers were amplified, and this amplification served to estimate nucleated cell counts. The table came from immunoSEQ multiplex PCR; TCRdb's copy has only in-frame clones and leaves some out. V, J and clone size are taken as reported in that table, and D and trimming were inferred from the DNA itself. The sample includes about 150,000 clones, 85% to 90% of them seen just once. The material sequenced was peripheral blood. This TCR was recovered from a middle-aged woman with acute or convalescent COVID-19.

CDR3 in amino acids: CASSLGGTGGTEAFF. As DNA, the CDR3 is TGTGCCAGCAGTTTAGGCGGCACGGGGGGCACTGAAGCTTTCTTT. This chain uses TRBV28 with TRBJ1-1; a weak D match, TRBD1 (5 bases). The CDR3 is made up of 15 amino acids. Trimming took off 2 bases at V and 4 bases at J, with 14 bases between the two ends. Germline CDR1 MDHEN, CDR2 SYDVKM. Looking up the rest from reference TRBV28 and TRBJ1-1 gives the full variable domain: DVKVTQSSRYLVKRTGEKVFLECVQDMDHENMFWYRQDPGLGLRLIYFSYDVKMKEKGDIPEGYSVSREKKERFSLILESASTNQTSMYLCASSLGGTGGTEAFFGQGTRLTVV.